This record looks at one TCR beta chain sequence and its context. Its antigen is unidentified. The record originates from a study of T cells in localized non-small cell lung cancer. CDR1 is MNHNY and CDR2 is SVGAGI in the germline V gene (reference sequence). Trimming cost V 2 bases and J 5 bases, with 9 bases left between them. This CDR3 has 13 amino acids. Notes on the study in general: Paired adjacent lung recovered a median about 60 of the top 100 tumor clones. Clonality peaked in uninvolved adjacent lung rather than tumor. Sequencing was restricted to one tumor region; therefore, heterogeneity remains possible. Increased T cell density in blood showed an association with longer overall survival.

Assay: immunoSEQ multiplex PCR; the TCRdb copy retains only in-frame clones and omits some. The table records around 40,000 clones, about 90% of them present only once. The chain recombines TRBV6-6 with TRBJ2-5; D gene ambiguous. The TCR sequence derives from a female donor at least 60 years old with stage I squamous cell lung carcinoma. Source: peripheral blood, taken before any cancer treatment. The CDR3 protein is CASSYTRRETQYF. CDR3 DNA: TGTGCCAGCAGTTACACCAGGCGGGAGACCCAGTACTTC.